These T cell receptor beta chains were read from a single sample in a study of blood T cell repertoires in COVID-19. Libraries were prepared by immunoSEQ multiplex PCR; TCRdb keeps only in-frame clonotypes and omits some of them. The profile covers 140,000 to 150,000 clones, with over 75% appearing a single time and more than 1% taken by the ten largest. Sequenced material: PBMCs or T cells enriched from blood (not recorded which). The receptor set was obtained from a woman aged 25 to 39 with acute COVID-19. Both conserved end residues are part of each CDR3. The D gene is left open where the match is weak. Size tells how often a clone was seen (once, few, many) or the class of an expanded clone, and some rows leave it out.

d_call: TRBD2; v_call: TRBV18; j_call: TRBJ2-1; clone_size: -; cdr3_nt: TGTGCCAGCTCACCAGCCGGCGGGAGAAGTCTCGGGCAGTTCTTC; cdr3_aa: CASSPAGGRSLGQFF
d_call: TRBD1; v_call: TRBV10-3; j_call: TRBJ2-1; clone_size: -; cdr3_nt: TGTGCCATCAGTGACGGGACAGTGCAGTTCTTC; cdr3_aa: CAISDGTVQFF
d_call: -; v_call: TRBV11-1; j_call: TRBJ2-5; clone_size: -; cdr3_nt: TGTGCCAGCAGCTTAGGGAGCGGGACCCAGTACTTC; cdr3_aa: CASSLGSGTQYF
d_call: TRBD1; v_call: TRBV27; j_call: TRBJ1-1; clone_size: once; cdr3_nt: TGTGCCAGCAGTTTGGGGACAGGGTCTACTGAAGCTTTCTTT; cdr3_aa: CASSLGTGSTEAFF
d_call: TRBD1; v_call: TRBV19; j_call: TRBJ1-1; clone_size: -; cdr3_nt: TGTGCCAGTAGTGTCCAATCCGGGACAGGGTTTACTGAAGCTTTCTTT; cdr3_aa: CASSVQSGTGFTEAFF
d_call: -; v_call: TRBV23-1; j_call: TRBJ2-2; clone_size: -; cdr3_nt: TGCGCCAGCACCGCCGGACAGACCAACACCGGGGAGCTGTTTTTT; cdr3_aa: CASTAGQTNTGELFF
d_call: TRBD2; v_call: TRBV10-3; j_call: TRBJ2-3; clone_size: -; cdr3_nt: TGTGCCATCAGTGAGGGAAGGACTAGCGGGAGTAGGAGCACAGATACGCAGTATTTT; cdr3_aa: CAISEGRTSGSRSTDTQYF
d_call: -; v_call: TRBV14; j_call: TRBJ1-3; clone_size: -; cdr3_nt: TGTGCCAGCAGCCAAGGCCGGGAGGGCTCTGGAAACACCATATATTTT; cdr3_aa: CASSQGREGSGNTIYF
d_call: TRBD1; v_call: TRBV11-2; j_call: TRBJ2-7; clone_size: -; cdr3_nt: TGTGCCAGCAGCCCAATCGGACAGGGGTACGAGCAGTACTTC; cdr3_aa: CASSPIGQGYEQYF
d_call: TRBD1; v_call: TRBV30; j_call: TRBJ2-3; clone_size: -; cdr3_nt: TGTGCCTGGACCCGGACAGGGTTAGCAGATACGCAGTATTTT; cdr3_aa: CAWTRTGLADTQYF
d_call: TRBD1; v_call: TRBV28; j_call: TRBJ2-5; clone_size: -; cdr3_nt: TGTGCCAGCAGTTTACTCGATGGGACAGGGACAGAGACCCAGTACTTC; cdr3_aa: CASSLLDGTGTETQYF
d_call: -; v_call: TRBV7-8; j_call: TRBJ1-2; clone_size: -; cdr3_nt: TGTGCCAGCAGCTTAGACGTGTCAGGGACTGGAGGCTACACCTTC; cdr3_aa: CASSLDVSGTGGYTF
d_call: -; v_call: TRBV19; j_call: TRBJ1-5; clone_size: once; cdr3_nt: TGTGCCAGTAGTATTGGCAGGGTCAATCAGCCCCAGCATTTT; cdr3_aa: CASSIGRVNQPQHF
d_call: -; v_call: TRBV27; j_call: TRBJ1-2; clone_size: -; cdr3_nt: TGTGCCAGCAGTTTAAGGGAGGGCTATGGCTACACCTTC; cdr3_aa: CASSLREGYGYTF
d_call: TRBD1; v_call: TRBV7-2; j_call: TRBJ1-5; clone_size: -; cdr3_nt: TGTGCCAGCAGCCCAACTGGGCAGGGGGCGAGGCCCCAGCATTTT; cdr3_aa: CASSPTGQGARPQHF
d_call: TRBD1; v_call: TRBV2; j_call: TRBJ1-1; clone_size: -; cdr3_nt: TGTGCCAGCGGACAGGGGGCTGGCACTGAAGCTTTCTTT; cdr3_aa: CASGQGAGTEAFF
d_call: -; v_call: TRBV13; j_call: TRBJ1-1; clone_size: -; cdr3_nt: TGTGCCAGCAGCTTAGTAGTCGGGTGGGACACTGAAGCTTTCTTT; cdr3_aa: CASSLVVGWDTEAFF
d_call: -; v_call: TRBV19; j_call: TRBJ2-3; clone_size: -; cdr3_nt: TGTGCTACAGGGACGGACTCCCTGGGGGCGCAGTATTTT; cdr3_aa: CATGTDSLGAQYF
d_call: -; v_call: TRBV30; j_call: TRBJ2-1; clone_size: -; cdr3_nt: TGTGCCTGGAGTGTACCACTACGTGGTGTGGGAGCCTACAATGAGCAGTTCTTC; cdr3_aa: CAWSVPLRGVGAYNEQFF
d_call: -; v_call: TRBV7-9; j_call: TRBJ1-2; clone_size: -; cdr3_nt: TGTGCCAGCAGCTTAGTGCAGGGGCCTGGCTACACCTTC; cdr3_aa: CASSLVQGPGYTF
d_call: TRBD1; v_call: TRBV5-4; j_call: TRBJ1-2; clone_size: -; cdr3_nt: TGTGCCAGCAGTTTAGGACAGGATTTCTATGGCTACACCTTC; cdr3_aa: CASSLGQDFYGYTF
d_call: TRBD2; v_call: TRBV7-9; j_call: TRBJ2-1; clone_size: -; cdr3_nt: TGTGCCAGCAGCTTTGGGACTAGCGGGACCTCCTACAATGAGCAGTTCTTC; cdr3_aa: CASSFGTSGTSYNEQFF
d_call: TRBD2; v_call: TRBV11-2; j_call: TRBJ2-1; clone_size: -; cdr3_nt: TGTGCCAGCAGCCCGAGACTAGCGGTTTACGATGAGCAGTTCTTC; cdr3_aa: CASSPRLAVYDEQFF
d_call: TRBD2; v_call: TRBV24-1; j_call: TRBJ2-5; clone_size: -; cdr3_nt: TGTGCCACCAGTGATTTTTCTAGCGGGAGTGAGCCTGAACTTCAAGAGACCCAGTACTTC; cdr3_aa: CATSDFSSGSEPELQETQYF
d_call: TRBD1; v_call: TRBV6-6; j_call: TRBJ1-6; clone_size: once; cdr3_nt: TGTGCCAGCAGCCCTCCTACAGGGGGCTCTTCACCCCTCCACTTT; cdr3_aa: CASSPPTGGSSPLHF
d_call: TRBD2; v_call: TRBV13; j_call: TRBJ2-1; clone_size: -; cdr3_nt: TGTGCCAGCAGCTCCCGGACTAGCGGGAGGGATCCCAATGAGCAGTTCTTC; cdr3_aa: CASSSRTSGRDPNEQFF
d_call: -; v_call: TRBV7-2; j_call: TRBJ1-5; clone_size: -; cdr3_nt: TGTGCCAGCAGCTTGTCGAAGGGGGATCAGCCCCAGCATTTT; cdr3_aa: CASSLSKGDQPQHF
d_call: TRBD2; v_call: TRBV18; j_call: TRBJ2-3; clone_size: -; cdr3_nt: TGTGCCAGCTCCCTCCGACTAGCGGACACAGATACGCAGTATTTT; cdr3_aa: CASSLRLADTDTQYF
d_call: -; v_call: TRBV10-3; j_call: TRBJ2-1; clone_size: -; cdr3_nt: TGTGCCATCAAGGTCGCGGGCCCGGGGGAAAATGAGCAGTTCTTC; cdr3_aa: CAIKVAGPGENEQFF
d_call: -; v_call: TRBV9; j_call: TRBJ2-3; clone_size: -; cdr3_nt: TGTGCCAGCAGCGTAGGGGGTAGCGGAGCTAGCACAGATACGCAGTATTTT; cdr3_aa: CASSVGGSGASTDTQYF
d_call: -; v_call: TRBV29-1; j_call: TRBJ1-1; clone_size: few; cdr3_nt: TGCAGCGGATGTCAGACAGCCTCAAACACTGAAGCTTTCTTT; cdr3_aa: CSGCQTASNTEAFF
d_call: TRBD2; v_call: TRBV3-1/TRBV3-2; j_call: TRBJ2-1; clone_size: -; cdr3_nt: TGTGCCAGCAGCCAGCGGACTAGCGGGAGTCCCTACAATGAGCAGTTCTTC; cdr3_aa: CASSQRTSGSPYNEQFF
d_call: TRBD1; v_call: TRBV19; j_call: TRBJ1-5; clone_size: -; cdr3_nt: TGTGCCAGTAGTACCACAGGGGGCGCCCATCAGCCCCAGCATTTT; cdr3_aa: CASSTTGGAHQPQHF
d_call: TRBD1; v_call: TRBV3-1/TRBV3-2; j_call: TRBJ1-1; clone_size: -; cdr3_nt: TGTGCCAGCAGCCGACAGGGAGGCACTGAAGCTTTCTTT; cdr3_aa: CASSRQGGTEAFF
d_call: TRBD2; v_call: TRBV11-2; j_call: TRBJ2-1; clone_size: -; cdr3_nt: TGTGCCAGCAGCCCTAGTTGGGATATAGCGGGAGGGGTTAGGTTCTTC; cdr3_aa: CASSPSWDIAGGVRFF
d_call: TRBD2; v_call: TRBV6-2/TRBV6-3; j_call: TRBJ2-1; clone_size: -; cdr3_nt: TGTGCCAGCAGTTACTCTTTTTTGCCGTCTAGCGGGAGGCTATACTACAATGAGCAGTTCTTC; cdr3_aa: CASSYSFLPSSGRLYYNEQFF
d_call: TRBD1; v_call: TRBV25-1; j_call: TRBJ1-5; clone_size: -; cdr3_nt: TGTGCCAGCAAAGGGACAGGGAATCAGCCCCAGCATTTT; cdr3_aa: CASKGTGNQPQHF
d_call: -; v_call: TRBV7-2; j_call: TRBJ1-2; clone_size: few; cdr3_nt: TGTGCCAGCAGCTCAACTTATGGCTACACCTTC; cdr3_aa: CASSSTYGYTF
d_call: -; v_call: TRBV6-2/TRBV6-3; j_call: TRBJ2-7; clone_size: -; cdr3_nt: TGTGCCAGCAGTCTCCTAGGGGGAGACTACGAGCAGTACTTC; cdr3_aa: CASSLLGGDYEQYF
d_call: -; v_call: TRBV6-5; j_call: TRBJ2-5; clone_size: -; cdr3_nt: TGTGCCAGCAGGAGCGGTTCCCAAGAGACCCAGTACTTC; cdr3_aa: CASRSGSQETQYF
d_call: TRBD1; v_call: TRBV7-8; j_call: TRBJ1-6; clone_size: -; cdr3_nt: TGTGCCAGCAGCTTAGTATCGCCTGGGACAGGATTTAATTCACCCCTCCACTTT; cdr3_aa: CASSLVSPGTGFNSPLHF
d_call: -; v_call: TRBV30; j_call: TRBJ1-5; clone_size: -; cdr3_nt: TGTGCCTGGAGTGTCGGGACAACGAATCAGCCCCAGCATTTT; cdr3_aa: CAWSVGTTNQPQHF
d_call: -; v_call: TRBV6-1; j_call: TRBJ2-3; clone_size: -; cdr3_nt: TGTGCCAGCAGTGATCTCAGAGGGCGCACAGATACGCAGTATTTT; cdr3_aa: CASSDLRGRTDTQYF
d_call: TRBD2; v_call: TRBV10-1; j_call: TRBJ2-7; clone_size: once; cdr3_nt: TGCGCCAGCAGTGTTAGGACTAGCGGGAGTTACGAGCAGTACTTC; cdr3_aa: CASSVRTSGSYEQYF
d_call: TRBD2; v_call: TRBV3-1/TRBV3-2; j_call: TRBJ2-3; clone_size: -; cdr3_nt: TGTGCCAGCAGCCAAATAGCGGGAGTCTTCCTGCAGTATTTT; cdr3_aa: CASSQIAGVFLQYF
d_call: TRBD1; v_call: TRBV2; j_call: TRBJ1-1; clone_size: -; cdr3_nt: TGTGCCAGCAGTGAAAGGGTGGACAGGGGGCGAATGTCGGGCACTGAAGCTTTCTTT; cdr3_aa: CASSERVDRGRMSGTEAFF
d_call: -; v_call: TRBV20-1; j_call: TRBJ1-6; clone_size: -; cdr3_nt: TGCAGTGCTAGTTTTGCGACAGAGAATTCACCCCTCCACTTT; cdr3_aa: CSASFATENSPLHF
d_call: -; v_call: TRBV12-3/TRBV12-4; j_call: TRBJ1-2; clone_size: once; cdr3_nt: TGTGCCAGCAGCTGGGGGGTGAGCTATGGCTACACCTTC; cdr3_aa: CASSWGVSYGYTF
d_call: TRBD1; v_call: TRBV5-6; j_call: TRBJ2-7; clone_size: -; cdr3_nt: TGTGCCAGCAGCTTTGGGACAGGGTACGAGCAGTACTTC; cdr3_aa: CASSFGTGYEQYF
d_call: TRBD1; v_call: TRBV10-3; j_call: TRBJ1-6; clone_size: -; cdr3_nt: TGTGCCATCAGAGGACAGGGGGACAATTCACCCCTCCACTTT; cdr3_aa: CAIRGQGDNSPLHF
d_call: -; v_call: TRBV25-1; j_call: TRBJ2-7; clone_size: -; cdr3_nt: TGTGCCAGCAGTGCCACCGGGATCTCAATGGGCGAGCAGTACTTC; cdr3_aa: CASSATGISMGEQYF
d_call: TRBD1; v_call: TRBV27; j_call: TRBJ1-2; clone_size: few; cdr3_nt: TGTGCCAGCAGTTCCCGGACAGGAACCAATGGCTACACCTTC; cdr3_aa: CASSSRTGTNGYTF
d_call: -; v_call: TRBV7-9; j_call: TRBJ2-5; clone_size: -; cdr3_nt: TGTGCCAGCAGCCCAGGGGGCGGAGGTGGAGCGGGACAAGAGACCCAGTACTTC; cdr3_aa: CASSPGGGGGAGQETQYF
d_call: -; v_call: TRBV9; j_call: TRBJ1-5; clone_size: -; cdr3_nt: TGTGCCAGCAGCCCGAGAGAGGGGGTAGGACAGCCCCAGCATTTT; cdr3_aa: CASSPREGVGQPQHF